The text below deals with one T cell receptor beta chain. The sample comes from a study of blood T cell repertoires in COVID-19. Per the germline V gene, CDR1 is SEHNR and CDR2 is FQNEAQ (reference sequence). The CDR3 is made up of 15 amino acids. Trimming shortened V by 0 bases and J by 5 bases, and 13 bases separated the two germline ends. Assay used: immunoSEQ multiplex PCR; TCRdb lists only in-frame clones, some missing. Of under 400,000 clones detected, around 87% appear once; the ten largest clones hold roughly 2%. Adults between roughly 18 and 89 years of age took part from about two dozen US areas. Participant reports of clinical history set cohort assignment.

The sample taken for sequencing was PBMCs or T cells enriched from blood (not recorded which). The TCR originated in a man aged 40-49 years in a cohort exposed to, infected with or recovered from COVID-19 (not recorded which). V and J are TRBV7-9 and TRBJ1-2; D possibly corresponds to TRBD1 (6 bases). The CDR3 DNA is TGTGCCAGCAGCTTAGCCGTGGACAGACTTTATGGCTACACCTTC. Translating gives CASSLAVDRLYGYTF.